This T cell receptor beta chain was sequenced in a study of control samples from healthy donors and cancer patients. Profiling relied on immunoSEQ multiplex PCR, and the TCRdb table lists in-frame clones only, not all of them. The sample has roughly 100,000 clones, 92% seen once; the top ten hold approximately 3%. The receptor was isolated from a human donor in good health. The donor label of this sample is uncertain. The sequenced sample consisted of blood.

CDR3 residues: CASSEHYNSPLHF. CDR3 DNA: TGTGCCAGCAGTGAACACTATAATTCACCCCTCCACTTT. The V gene is TRBV6-1, the J gene TRBJ1-6; unclear D gene. The V end was cut by 2 bases, the J end by 3 bases, with 2 bases between. The CDR3 spans 13 residues. Looked up from germline, CDR1 is MNHNS and CDR2 is SASEGT.